This T cell receptor beta chain came from a study of cytomegalovirus exposure and HLA in healthy donors. Study-wide findings and caveats: Highly shared variants forming one cluster were likely a sequencing artifact. By HLA locus, TCR association rates varied in a later analysis, with DRB1 showing the most and HLA-C the fewest. Researchers reported in a later analysis that a missense DCLRE1C variant was tied to TCR beta V- and J-gene trimming. A few chains linked to CMV were shown in vitro to be specific for CMV antigens.

As concerns this clone: Its antigen is as yet unknown.

PCR was performed using 60 Vbeta and 13 Jbeta primers. Only in-frame clones appear in the TCRdb table, and some are missing; sequencing was by immunoSEQ multiplex PCR. The repertoire consists of about 190,000 clones, with 75% to 90% occurring once and the leading ten covering 1% to 1.5%. V was pared by 4 bases and J by 2 bases, with 9 bases of the junction left unmatched. The CDR3 length is 16 residues. Looked up from germline, CDR1 is SGHTA and CDR2 is FQGNSA. The chain couples TRBV7-2 to TRBJ2-7; 9 bases align to TRBD1. The TCR originated in a man younger than 45 in good health and CMV-seronegative. The sample was PBMCs. CDR3 nucleotides: TGTGCCAGCAGCTCACCGGGACAGGGAAATCCCTACGAGCAGTACTTC. Its protein is CASSSPGQGNPYEQYF.